Sequencing of this TCR beta chain was carried out in a study of response to subunit inactivated influenza vaccine (dated 2018 in TCRdb). Regarding the complete study: The study used deep quantitative T cell receptor repertoire profiling to track responses to a trivalent subunit inactivated influenza vaccine.

Overall study outcomes, separate from this receptor: The authors proposed that each seasonal influenza vaccination may bring in only a limited number of new T cells.

This clonotype was detected only a few times. The antigen it recognizes is unknown. Per-base qualities were not stored, and no clone one base away is much larger. Receptor amplification or capture employed RT-PCR. The sequencing machine was an Illumina HiSeq 2500. The raw public reads went through TCRdb reprocessing: fastp at Q25, MiXCR clone calling, in-frame beta chains kept. For every CDR3 protein sequence, its rows merge into one entry that carries the most common genes and DNA. The sample records around 790,000 distinct CDR3 sequences, around 20% of which are singletons. The ten largest make up roughly 10% of the sample. V is pruned by 3 bases and J by 2 bases, leaving 9 bases of the junction without a gene match. The CDR3 measures 17 amino acids from cysteine to phenylalanine. The entry retains the CDR3 DNA only, 51 bases that are in frame from base 1.

The input for sequencing was PBMCs from blood, taken 5 days after vaccination. The V gene is TRBV12-3 or TRBV12-4 and the J gene is TRBJ2-2; TRBD1 fits 7 bases in the junction. This clonotype was obtained from a man aged 45-65 years who received an inactivated influenza vaccine. Donor details come from another sample of the same person, matched by shared clones. The DNA sequence is TGTGCCAGCAGTTTGCGAGTCGGGACAGTTAACACCGGGGAGCTGTTTTTT. Translated, this gives CASSLRVGTVNTGELFF.